These 2 T cell receptor beta chains were sequenced from one sample in a study of radiation and T cells in renal cell carcinoma. The table came from immunoSEQ multiplex PCR; TCRdb's copy has only in-frame clones and leaves some out. The sample consists of more than 20,000 clones, roughly 80% of them appearing once. Time point defined: blood 2 weeks post-SBRT. Treatment noted: 15 Gy SBRT to primary tumor, nephrectomy 4 weeks later. The specimen was blood, collected from a patient whose treatment included radiotherapy and nephrectomy. The receptors originated from a man in his 60s with renal cell carcinoma.

The CDR3 here is CASSLIKDSYNEQFF. CDR3 DNA: TGTGCCAGCTCACTGATTAAGGACAGTTACAATGAGCAGTTCTTC. The chain joins TRBV18 to TRBJ2-1, with D perhaps TRBD1 (6 bases). V was pared by 4 bases and J by 4 bases, with 14 bases between. CDR1 and CDR2 (germline): KGHSH, LQKENI. CDR3 length: 15 amino acids.

The chain uses TRBV25-1 and TRBJ1-3; D gene uncertain. The CDR3 spans 11 residues. Trimming stripped 10 bases from V and 7 bases from J, with 11 bases between. Germline V lookup: CDR1 MGHDK, CDR2 SYGVNS. CDR3 DNA sequence: TGTGCCACCGCCATCGGGAACACCATATATTTT. Translated, it gives CATAIGNTIYF.